The 5 T cell receptor beta chains given below trace back to one sample, sequenced in a study of tissue T cells after allogeneic stem cell transplantation. Time point in this sample: mouse harvest day 7 after allogeneic transplant. Each mouse received 10^7 T-cell-depleted marrow cells plus 10^6 splenic CD5+ T cells by tail vein. The method was immunoSEQ multiplex PCR; TCRdb's version includes in-frame clones alone and lacks a portion of them. Of about 5,600 clones listed, under 65% are singletons. Sequencing was carried out using gut tissue. The origin of the receptors is a female BALB/c mouse given C57BL/6 T cells with graft-versus-host disease after an allogeneic hematopoietic cell transplant.

In regard to this clone: Here the gene names and germline are mouse. Coverage ceases 1 residue before the CDR3 finishes, and the germline J gene fills in the end. The rearrangement joins TRBV15 to TRBJ1-4; D is possibly TRBD1 (5 bases). Between the trimmed V and J ends, which lost 1 base and 4 bases, there was a span of 7 bases. Germline values: CDR1 SGHND, CDR2 FRSKSL. The CDR3 totals 14 residues. The DNA read from the CDR3 is TGTGCCAGCAGTTTAGGCAGGGTCAACGAAAGATTATTT. The encoded protein is CASSLGRVNERLF. The complete CDR3 sequence is CASSLGRVNERLFF.

This clone was detected only a few times. Mouse names are used for the genes. The read ends 1 residue before the CDR3 terminus; that terminus is restored from the germline J gene. The chain joins TRBV16 to TRBJ1-6; the match to TRBD1 covers 10 bases. TRBJ1-6 counts as an open reading frame of uncertain function. With V trimmed by 1 base and J by 9 bases, 0 bases remained unmatched. The germline V gene encodes CDR1 SGHSA and CDR2 FRNQAP. CDR3 length: 14 residues. CDR3 in amino acids: CASSLGTGGSPLYF. CDR3 bases read: TGTGCAAGCAGCTTAGGGACAGGGGGTTCGCCCCTCTAC.

In regard to this clone: Mouse germline and gene names are used. Read coverage stops 1 residue before the CDR3 terminus; the germline J gene supplies the remainder. The V gene is TRBV23, the J gene TRBJ2-2; the D call TRBD1 from the table was never checked on the DNA. The CDR3 has 15 residues. Germline values: CDR1 KGHTA, CDR2 FQNQQP. CDR3 DNA (partial): TGCTCCAGCAGTCACGGGACAACAAACACCGGGCAGCTCTAC. It yields the protein CSSSHGTTNTGQLY. The entire CDR3 protein is CSSSHGTTNTGQLYF.

With respect to this clone: Genes and germline are mouse. The read halts 1 residue ahead of the CDR3 end, with the missing end drawn from the germline J gene. V usage is TRBV3 and J usage is TRBJ1-2; tentatively, D is TRBD1 (6 bases). CDR3 size: 14 residues. Trimming stripped 1 base from V and 2 bases from J, with 8 bases between. Germline lookup yields CDR1 SNHLY and CDR2 FYNGKV (reference sequence). The CDR3 bases that were read are TGTGCCAGCAGCTTAGACCAGGGGAACTCCGACTACACC. This encodes CASSLDQGNSDYT. The full CDR3 reads CASSLDQGNSDYTF.

Notes on this clone: Gene names and germline refer to mouse. The CDR3 goes on 1 residue after the read ends, and that part is filled in from the germline J gene. The genes are TRBV5 and TRBJ2-4; 9 nucleotides align to TRBD2. V was pared by 0 bases and J by 7 bases, with 8 bases of the junction left unmatched. The CDR3 covers 16 residues. Looked up from germline, CDR1 is LGHNA and CDR2 is YNLKQL (reference sequence). CDR3 DNA, as far as it was read: TGTGCCAGCAGCCAAGAACTGGGGGGCGGAAAGGACACCTTGTAC. Protein sequence: CASSQELGGGKDTLY. In full, the CDR3 reads CASSQELGGGKDTLYF.